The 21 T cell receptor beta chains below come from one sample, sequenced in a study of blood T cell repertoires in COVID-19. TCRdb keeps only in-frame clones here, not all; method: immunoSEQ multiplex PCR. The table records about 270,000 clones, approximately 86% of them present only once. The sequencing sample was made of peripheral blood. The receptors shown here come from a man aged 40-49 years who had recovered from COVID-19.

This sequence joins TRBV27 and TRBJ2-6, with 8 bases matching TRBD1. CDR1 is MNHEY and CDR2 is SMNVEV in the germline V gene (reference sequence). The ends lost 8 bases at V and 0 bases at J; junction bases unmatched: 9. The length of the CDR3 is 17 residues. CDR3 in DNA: TGTGCCAGCGGTGGACAGGGACGACCCTCTGGGGCCAACGTCCTGACTTTC. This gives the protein CASGGQGRPSGANVLTF.

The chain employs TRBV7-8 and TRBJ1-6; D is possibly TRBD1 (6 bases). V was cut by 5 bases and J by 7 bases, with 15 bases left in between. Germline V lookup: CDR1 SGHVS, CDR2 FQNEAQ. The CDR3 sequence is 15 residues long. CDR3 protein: CASSLGTRGNSPLHF. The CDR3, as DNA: TGTGCCAGCAGCCTGGGGACCAGGGGAAATTCACCCCTCCACTTT.

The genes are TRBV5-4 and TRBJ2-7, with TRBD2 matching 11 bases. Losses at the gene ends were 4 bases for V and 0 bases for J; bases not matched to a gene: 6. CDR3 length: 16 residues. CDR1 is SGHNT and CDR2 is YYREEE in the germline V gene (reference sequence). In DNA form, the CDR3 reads TGTGCCAGCAGCCGGGATAGCGGGGGGGCCTCCTACGAGCAGTACTTC. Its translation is CASSRDSGGASYEQYF.

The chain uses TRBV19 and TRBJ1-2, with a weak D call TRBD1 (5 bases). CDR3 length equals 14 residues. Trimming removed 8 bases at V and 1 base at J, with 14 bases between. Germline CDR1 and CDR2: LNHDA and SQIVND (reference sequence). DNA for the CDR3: TGTGCCAGTTCCCGGACACTGCTTAACTATGGCTACACCTTC. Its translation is CASSRTLLNYGYTF.

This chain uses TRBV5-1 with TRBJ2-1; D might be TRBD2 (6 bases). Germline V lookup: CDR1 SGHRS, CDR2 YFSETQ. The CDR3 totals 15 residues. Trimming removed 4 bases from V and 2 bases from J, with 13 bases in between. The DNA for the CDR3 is TGCGCCAGCAGCGGGACTGGGGGAGCCTACAATGAGCAGTTCTTC. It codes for CASSGTGGAYNEQFF.

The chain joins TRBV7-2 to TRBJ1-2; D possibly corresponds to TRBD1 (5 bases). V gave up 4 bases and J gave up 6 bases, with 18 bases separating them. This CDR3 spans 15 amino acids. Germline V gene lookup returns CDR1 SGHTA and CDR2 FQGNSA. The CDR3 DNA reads TGTGCCAGCAGCTCCCGCCGGGGGAGCCCCCATGGCTACACCTTC. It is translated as CASSSRRGSPHGYTF.

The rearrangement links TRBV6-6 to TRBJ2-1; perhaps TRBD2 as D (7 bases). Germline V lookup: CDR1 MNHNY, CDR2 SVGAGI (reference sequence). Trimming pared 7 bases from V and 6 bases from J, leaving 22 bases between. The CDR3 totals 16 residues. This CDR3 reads CASTIQARGAANEQFF. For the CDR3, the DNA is TGTGCCAGCACTATTCAAGCCCGGGGGGCAGCCAATGAGCAGTTCTTC.

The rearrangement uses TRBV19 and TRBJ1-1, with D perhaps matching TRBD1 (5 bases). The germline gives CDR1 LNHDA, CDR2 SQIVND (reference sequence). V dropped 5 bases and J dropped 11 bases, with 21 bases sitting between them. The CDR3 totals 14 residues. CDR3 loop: CASSPFYRSVRAFF. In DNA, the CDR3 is TGTGCCAGTAGTCCCTTTTACAGGAGCGTTCGGGCTTTCTTT. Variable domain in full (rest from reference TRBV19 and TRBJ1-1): DGGITQSPKYLFRKEGQNVTLSCEQNLNHDAMYWYRQDPGQGLRLIYYSQIVNDFQKGDIAEGYSVSREKKESFPLTVTSAQKNPTAFYLCASSPFYRSVRAFFGQGTRLTVV.

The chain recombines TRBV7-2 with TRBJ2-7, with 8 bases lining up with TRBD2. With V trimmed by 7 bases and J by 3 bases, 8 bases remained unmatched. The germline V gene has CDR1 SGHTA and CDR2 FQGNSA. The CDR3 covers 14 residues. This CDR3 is CASNPGGVFYEQYF. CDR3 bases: TGTGCCAGCAACCCCGGGGGGGTCTTCTACGAGCAGTACTTC.

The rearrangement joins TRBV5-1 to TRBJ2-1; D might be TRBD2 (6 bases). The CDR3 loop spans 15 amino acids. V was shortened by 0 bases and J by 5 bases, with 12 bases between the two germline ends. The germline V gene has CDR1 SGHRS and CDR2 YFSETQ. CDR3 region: CASSLDWGDDNEQFF. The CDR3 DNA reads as TGCGCCAGCAGCTTGGATTGGGGGGATGACAATGAGCAGTTCTTC.

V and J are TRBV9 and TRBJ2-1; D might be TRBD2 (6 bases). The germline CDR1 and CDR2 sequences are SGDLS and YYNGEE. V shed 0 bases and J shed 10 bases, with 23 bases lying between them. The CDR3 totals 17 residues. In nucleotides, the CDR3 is TGTGCCAGCAGCGTAGCATCGGGGCAGGGACTCCCCTGGGAGCAGTTCTTC. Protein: CASSVASGQGLPWEQFF.

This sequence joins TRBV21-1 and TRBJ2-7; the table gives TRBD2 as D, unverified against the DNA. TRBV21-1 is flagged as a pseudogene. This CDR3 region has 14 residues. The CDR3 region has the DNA TGTGCCCAGCGCGTCCGGGGGAGGACCTACGAGCAGTACTTC. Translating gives CAQRVRGRTYEQYF.

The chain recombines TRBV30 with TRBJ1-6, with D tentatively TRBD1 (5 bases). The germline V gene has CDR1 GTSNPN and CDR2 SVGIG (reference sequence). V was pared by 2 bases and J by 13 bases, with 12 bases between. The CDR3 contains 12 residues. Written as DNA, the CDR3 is TGTGCCTGGAGTCGGACACAACATCCCCTCCACTTT. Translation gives CAWSRTQHPLHF.

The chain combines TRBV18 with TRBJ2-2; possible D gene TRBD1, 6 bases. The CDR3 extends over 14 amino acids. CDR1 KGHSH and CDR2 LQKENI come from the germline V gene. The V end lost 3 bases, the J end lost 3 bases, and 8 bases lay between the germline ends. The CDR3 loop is CASSPGTHTGELFF. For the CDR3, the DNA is TGTGCCAGCTCACCCGGGACACACACCGGGGAGCTGTTTTTT.

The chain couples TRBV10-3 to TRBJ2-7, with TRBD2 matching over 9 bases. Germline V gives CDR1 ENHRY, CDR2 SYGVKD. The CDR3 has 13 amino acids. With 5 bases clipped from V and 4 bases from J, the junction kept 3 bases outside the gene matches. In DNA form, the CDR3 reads TGTGCCATCAGTCGACTAGCGGAATACGAGCAGTACTTC. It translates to CAISRLAEYEQYF.

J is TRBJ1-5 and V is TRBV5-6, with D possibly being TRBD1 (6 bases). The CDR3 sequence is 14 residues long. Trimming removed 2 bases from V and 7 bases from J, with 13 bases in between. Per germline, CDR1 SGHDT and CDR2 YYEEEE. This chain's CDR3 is CASSFNRVLQPQHF. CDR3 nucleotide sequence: TGTGCCAGCAGCTTTAACAGGGTTTTGCAGCCCCAGCATTTT.

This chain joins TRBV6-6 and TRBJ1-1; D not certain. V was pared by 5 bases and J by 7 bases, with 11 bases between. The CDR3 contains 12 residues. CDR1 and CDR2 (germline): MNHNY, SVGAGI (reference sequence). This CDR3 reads CASSPRKLEAFF. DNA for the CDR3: TGTGCCAGCAGTCCTCGAAAACTTGAAGCTTTCTTT.

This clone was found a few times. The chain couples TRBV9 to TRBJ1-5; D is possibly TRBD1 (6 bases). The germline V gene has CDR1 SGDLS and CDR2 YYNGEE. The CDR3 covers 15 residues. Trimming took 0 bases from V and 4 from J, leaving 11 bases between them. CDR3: CASSVGGGGNQPQHF. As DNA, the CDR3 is TGTGCCAGCAGCGTAGGGGGAGGGGGAAATCAGCCCCAGCATTTT.

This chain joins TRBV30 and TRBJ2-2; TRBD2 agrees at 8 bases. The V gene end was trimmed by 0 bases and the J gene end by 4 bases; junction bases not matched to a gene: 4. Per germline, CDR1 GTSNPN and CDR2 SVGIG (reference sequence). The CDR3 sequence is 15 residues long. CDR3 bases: TGTGCCTGGAGTGTACTAGCGGCCATCACCGGGGAGCTGTTTTTT. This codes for CAWSVLAAITGELFF.

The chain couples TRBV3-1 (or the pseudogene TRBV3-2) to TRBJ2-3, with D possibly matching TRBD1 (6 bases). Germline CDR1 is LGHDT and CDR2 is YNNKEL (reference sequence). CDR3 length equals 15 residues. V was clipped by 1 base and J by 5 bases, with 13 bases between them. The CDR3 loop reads CASSQVAGARDTQYF. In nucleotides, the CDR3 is TGTGCCAGCAGCCAAGTAGCAGGGGCGAGAGATACGCAGTATTTT.

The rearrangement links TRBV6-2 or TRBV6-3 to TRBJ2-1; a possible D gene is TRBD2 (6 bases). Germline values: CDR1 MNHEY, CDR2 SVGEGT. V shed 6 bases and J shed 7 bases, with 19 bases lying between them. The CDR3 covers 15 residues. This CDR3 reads CASSLFEGLGNEQFF. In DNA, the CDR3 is TGTGCCAGCAGCCTCTTTGAGGGACTTGGGAATGAGCAGTTCTTC.